What follows is one TCR beta chain and its context. The CDR3 contains 15 residues. The germline CDR1 and CDR2 sequences are LGHNA and YSLEER. The V gene lost 0 bases and the J gene lost 1 base, with 9 bases spanning the gap. Clones were sequenced by immunoSEQ multiplex PCR, and TCRdb holds only the in-frame ones, with some missing. Of about 340,000 clones listed, 80% to 90% are singletons. The entry originates in a study of blood T cell repertoires in COVID-19. The receptor was isolated from a man between 25 and 39 years old with active or convalescent COVID-19. Sequencing was performed on peripheral blood. V is TRBV4-3 and J is TRBJ1-1; D unresolved. The CDR3: CASSQDGQQNTEAFF. CDR3 DNA sequence: TGCGCCAGCAGCCAAGATGGGCAGCAGAACACTGAAGCTTTCTTT.